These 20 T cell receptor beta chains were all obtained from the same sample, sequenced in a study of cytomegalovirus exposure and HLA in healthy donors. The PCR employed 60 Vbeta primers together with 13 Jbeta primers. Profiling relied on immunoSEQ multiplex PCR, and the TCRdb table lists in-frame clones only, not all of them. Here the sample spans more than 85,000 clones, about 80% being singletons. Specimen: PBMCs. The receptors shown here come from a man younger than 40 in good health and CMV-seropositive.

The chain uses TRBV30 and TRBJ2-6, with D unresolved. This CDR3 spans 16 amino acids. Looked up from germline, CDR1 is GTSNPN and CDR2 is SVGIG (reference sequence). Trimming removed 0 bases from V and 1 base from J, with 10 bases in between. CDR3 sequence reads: CAWSVLSPSGANVLTF. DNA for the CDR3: TGTGCCTGGAGTGTATTATCCCCGTCTGGGGCCAACGTCCTGACTTTC.

In DNA, the CDR3 is TGTGCCAGCAAACATTATCAAGACAATGAGCAGTTCTTC. Encoded protein: CASKHYQDNEQFF. This chain uses TRBV28 with TRBJ2-1; D call uncertain. In germline, CDR1 is MDHEN, CDR2 SYDVKM. V lost 7 bases and J lost 5, with 12 bases in between. The CDR3 has 13 amino acids.

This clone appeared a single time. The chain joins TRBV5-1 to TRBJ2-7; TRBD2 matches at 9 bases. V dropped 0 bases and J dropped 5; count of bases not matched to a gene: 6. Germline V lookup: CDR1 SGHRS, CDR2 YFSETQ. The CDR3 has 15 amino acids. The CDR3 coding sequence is TGCGCCAGCAGCTTGGCCGCGGGACTAGCCGACGAGCAGTACTTC. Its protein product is CASSLAAGLADEQYF. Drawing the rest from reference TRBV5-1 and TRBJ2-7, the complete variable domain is KAGVTQTPRYLIKTRGQQVTLSCSPISGHRSVSWYQQTPGQGLQFLFEYFSETQRNKGNFPGRFSGRQFSNSRSEMNVSTLELGDSALYLCASSLAAGLADEQYFGPGTRLTVT.

The CDR3 DNA is TGTGCCAGCAGCCAATTTAGGGGCCCTAATCAGCCCCAGCATTTT. Its protein is CASSQFRGPNQPQHF. This chain connects TRBV4-2 to TRBJ1-5; a weak D match, TRBD1 (5 bases). The length of the CDR3 is 15 residues. Germline-derived CDR1 and CDR2 are LGHNA and YNFKEQ. Trimming pared 2 bases from V and 4 bases from J, leaving 12 bases between.

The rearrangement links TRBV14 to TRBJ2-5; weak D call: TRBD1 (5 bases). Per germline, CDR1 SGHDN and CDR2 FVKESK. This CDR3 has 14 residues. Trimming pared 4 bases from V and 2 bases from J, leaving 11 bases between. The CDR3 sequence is CASSPFNRQETQYF. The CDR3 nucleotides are TGTGCCAGCAGCCCCTTTAACAGGCAAGAGACCCAGTACTTC.

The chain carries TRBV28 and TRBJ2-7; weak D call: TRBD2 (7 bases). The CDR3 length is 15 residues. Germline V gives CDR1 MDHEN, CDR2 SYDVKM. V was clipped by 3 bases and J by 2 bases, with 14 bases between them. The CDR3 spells CASSFRGGETYEQYF. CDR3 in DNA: TGTGCCAGCAGTTTTCGCGGGGGCGAAACCTACGAGCAGTACTTC.

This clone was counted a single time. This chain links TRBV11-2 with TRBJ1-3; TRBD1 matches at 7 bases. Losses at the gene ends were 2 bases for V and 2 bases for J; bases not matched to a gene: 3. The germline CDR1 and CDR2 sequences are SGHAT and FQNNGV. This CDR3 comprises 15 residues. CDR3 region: CASSLLDRAGNTIYF. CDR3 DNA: TGTGCCAGCAGCTTACTCGACAGGGCTGGAAACACCATATATTTT.

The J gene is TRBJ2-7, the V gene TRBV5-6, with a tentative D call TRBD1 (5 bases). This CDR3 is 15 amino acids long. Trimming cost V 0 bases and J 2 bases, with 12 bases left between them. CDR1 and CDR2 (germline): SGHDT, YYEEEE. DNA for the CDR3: TGTGCCAGCAGCTTGGTTTCATGGGGCCCCTACGAGCAGTACTTC. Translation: CASSLVSWGPYEQYF.

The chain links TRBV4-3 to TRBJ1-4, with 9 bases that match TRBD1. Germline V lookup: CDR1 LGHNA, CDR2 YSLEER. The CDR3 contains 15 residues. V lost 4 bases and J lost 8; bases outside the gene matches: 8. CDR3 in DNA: TGCGCCAGCAGCCTAGCCGGGACAGGGTTGGAAAAACTGTTTTTT. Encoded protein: CASSLAGTGLEKLFF.

The CDR3 region is CASSPQRGGRNEQFF. CDR3 bases: TGCGCCAGCAGCCCCCAGCGGGGGGGACGTAATGAGCAGTTCTTC. The rearrangement joins TRBV4-1 to TRBJ2-1; 10 bases are shared with TRBD2. The CDR3 runs 15 residues. Trimming removed 4 bases from V and 7 bases from J; junction bases left unmatched: 7. Germline V gene sequence: CDR1 MGHRA, CDR2 YSYEKL.

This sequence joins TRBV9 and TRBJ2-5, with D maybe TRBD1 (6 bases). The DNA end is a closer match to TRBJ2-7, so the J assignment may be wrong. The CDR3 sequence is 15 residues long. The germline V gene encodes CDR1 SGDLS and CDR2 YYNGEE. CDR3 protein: CASSAHPQGQYEQYF. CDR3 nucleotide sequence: TGTGCCAGCAGCGCCCACCCCCAAGGACAGTACGAGCAGTACTTC.

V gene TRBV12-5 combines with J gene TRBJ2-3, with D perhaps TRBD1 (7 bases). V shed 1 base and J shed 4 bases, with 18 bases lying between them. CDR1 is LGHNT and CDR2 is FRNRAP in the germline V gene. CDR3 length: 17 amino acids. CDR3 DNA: TGTGCTAGTGGTTTGGCTAGGACAGGCGGGGCAGCAGATACGCAGTATTTT. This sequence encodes CASGLARTGGAADTQYF.

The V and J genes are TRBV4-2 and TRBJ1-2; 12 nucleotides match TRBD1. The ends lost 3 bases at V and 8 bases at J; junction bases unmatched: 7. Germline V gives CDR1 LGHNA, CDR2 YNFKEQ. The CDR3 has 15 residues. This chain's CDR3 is CASSQGTGGAGGYTF. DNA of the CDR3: TGTGCCAGCAGCCAGGGGACAGGGGGCGCGGGCGGCTACACCTTC.

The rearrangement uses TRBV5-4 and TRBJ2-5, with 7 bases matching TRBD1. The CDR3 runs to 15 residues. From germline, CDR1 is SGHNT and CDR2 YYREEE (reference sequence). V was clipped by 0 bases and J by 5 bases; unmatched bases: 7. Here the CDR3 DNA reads TGTGCCAGCAGCTTGGCCGGCAGGGGGATCGAGACCCAGTACTTC. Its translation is CASSLAGRGIETQYF.

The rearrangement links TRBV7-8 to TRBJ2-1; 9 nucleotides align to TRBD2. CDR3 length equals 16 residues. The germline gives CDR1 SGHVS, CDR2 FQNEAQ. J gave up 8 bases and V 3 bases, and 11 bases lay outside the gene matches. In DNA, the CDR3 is TGTGCCAGCAGCTTTAGGAGCGGGGGGCGTACGGATGAGCAGTTCTTC. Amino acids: CASSFRSGGRTDEQFF.

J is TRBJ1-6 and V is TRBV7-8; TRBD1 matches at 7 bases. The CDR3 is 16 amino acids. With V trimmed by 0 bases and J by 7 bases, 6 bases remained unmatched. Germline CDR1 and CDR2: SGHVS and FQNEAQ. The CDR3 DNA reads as TGTGCCAGCAGCTTAGCGCGAGGACAGGCAAATTCACCCCTCCACTTT. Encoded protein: CASSLARGQANSPLHF.

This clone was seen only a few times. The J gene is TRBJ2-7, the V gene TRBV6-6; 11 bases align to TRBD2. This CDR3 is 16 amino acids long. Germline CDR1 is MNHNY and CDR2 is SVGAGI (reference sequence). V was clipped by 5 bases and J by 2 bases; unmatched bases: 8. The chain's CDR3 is CASSPSGLAGPYEQYF. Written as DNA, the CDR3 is TGTGCCAGCAGTCCATCCGGACTAGCGGGTCCCTACGAGCAGTACTTC.

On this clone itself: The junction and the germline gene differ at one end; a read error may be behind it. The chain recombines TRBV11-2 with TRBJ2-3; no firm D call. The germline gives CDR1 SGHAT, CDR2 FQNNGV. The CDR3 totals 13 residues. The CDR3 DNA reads TGTGCCAGCAGCTTATATTTAGCAGACACGCAGTATTTT. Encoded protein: CASSLYLADTQYF.

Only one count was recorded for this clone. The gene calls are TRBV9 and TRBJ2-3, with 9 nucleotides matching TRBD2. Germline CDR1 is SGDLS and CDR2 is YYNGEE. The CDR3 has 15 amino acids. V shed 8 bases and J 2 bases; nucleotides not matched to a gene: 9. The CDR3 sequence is CASSPSGTNTDTQYF. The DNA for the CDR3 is TGTGCCAGTTCGCCTAGCGGGACAAACACAGATACGCAGTATTTT.

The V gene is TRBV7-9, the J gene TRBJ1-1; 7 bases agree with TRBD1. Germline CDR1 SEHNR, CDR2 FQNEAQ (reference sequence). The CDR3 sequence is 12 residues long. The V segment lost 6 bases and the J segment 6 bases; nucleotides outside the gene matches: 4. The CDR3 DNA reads TGTGCCAGCAGAGGGACAGCTGCTGAAGCTTTCTTT. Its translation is CASRGTAAEAFF.